Each of the 26 T cell receptor beta chains below was sequenced from the same sample in a study of CD8+CD57+ T cells in acquired aplastic anemia. All sequencing subjects had displayed CD8+CD57+ cell expansion on flow cytometry. Genomic DNA templated the TCR beta VDJ and CDR3 profiling. Via MiXCR, TCRdb re-called the reads, giving one row per CDR3 protein. The table includes 100,000 to 150,000 distinct CDR3 sequences, 45% to 60% detected once. The sequenced material came from sorted CD4+, CD8+, or CD8+CD57+ T cells (not recorded which) from PBMCs. The receptor set was obtained from a human donor with aplastic anemia.

This rearrangement joins TRBV10-3 to TRBJ2-7; 7 bases match TRBD1. The CDR3 runs 15 residues. The V gene end was trimmed by 5 bases and the J gene end by 1 base; junction bases not matched to a gene: 8. In germline, CDR1 is ENHRY, CDR2 SYGVKD. In DNA form, the CDR3 reads TGTGCCATCAGTAACCGGGACAGCCAGTCCTACGAGCAGTACTTC. This translates into CAISNRDSQSYEQYF.

The chain uses TRBV20-1 and TRBJ2-7, with 8 bases lining up with TRBD1. Germline trimming cut 0 bases from V and 5 bases from J; bases unmatched to any gene: 12. The CDR3 totals 16 residues. Per the germline V gene, CDR1 is DFQATT and CDR2 is SNEGSKA (reference sequence). The CDR3 DNA is TGCAGTGCTAGAGATCATATGGCGGGCAGGGGGCACGAGCAGTACTTC. This gives the protein CSARDHMAGRGHEQYF.

This clonotype was picked up many times. This chain connects TRBV24-1 to TRBJ1-4; D is ambiguous. Deletions cut 5 bases from V and 4 bases from J, with 13 bases between. Germline CDR1 is KGHDR and CDR2 is SFDVKD. CDR3 length: 15 residues. The CDR3 sequence: CATSARVDNNEKLFF. The CDR3 nucleotides are TGTGCCACCAGTGCTAGGGTGGATAATAATGAAAAACTGTTTTTT.

The CDR3 protein is CASSSRGTDTQYF. As DNA, the CDR3 is TGTGCCAGCAGCTCTAGGGGCACAGATACGCAGTATTTT. The chain uses TRBV11-3 and TRBJ2-3; no firm D call. The CDR3 loop spans 13 amino acids. Germline V gene data show CDR1 as SGHNT and CDR2 as YENEEA. V was cut by 4 bases and J by 1 base, with 6 bases left in between.

This clonotype was detected many times. The rearrangement uses TRBV2 and TRBJ2-2; D not certain. V shed 3 bases and J shed 2 bases, with 7 bases lying between them. From germline, CDR1 is SNHLY and CDR2 FYNNEI. This CDR3 contains 14 residues. The CDR3 reads CASSDRVNTGELFF. CDR3 in DNA: TGTGCCAGCAGTGATAGGGTTAACACCGGGGAGCTGTTTTTT.

The genes are TRBV2 and TRBJ1-5; D is undetermined. The CDR3 has 15 amino acids. Trimming stripped 10 bases from V and 0 bases from J, with 16 bases between. The germline CDR1 and CDR2 sequences are SNHLY and FYNNEI. CDR3 sequence reads: CATHTGSYSNQPQHF. For the CDR3, the DNA is TGTGCCACTCATACGGGGTCCTATAGCAATCAGCCCCAGCATTTT.

The chain carries TRBV19 and TRBJ2-1; TRBD2 agrees at 13 bases. There are 16 residues in the CDR3. The V segment lost 6 bases and the J segment 13 bases; nucleotides outside the gene matches: 15. In germline, CDR1 is LNHDA, CDR2 SQIVND (reference sequence). CDR3 nucleotides: TGTGCCAGTAGCCCCTCCGCCGGGACTAGCGGGAATTCACAGTTCTTC. It codes for CASSPSAGTSGNSQFF.

This clonotype was observed a few times. The V call is TRBV5-4, the J call TRBJ2-4; D perhaps matches TRBD2 (5 bases). Germline V gives CDR1 SGHNT, CDR2 YYREEE (reference sequence). CDR3 length equals 18 residues. Trimming removed 0 bases from V and 0 bases from J, with 16 bases in between. This CDR3 reads CASSLAGIVFTAKNIQYF. Written as DNA, the CDR3 is TGTGCCAGCAGCTTGGCCGGGATCGTCTTTACAGCCAAAAACATTCAGTACTTC.

V usage is TRBV20-1 and J usage is TRBJ2-7; a possible D gene is TRBD1 (5 bases). Trimming took off 6 bases at V and 3 bases at J, with 15 bases between the two ends. The length of the CDR3 is 13 residues. Germline values: CDR1 DFQATT, CDR2 SNEGSKA (reference sequence). The CDR3 sequence: CSAARAEDYEQYF. CDR3 DNA: TGCAGTGCCGCCAGGGCAGAGGACTACGAGCAGTACTTC.

This clonotype was seen more than once but under ten times. This rearrangement joins TRBV10-3 to TRBJ1-6; 9 bases are a match to TRBD1. Germline trimming cut 3 bases from V and 9 bases from J; bases unmatched to any gene: 3. This CDR3 has 14 amino acids. CDR1 and CDR2 from the germline V gene are ENHRY and SYGVKD. The DNA of the CDR3 is TGTGCCATCAGTGAAGGGACAGGGATTTCACCCCTCCACTTT. Amino acid sequence: CAISEGTGISPLHF.

This chain joins TRBV2 and TRBJ2-1; TRBD2 is a possible D gene (5 bases). Trimming took off 11 bases at V and 4 bases at J, with 15 bases between the two ends. CDR3 length equals 13 residues. Germline values: CDR1 SNHLY, CDR2 FYNNEI. The CDR3 DNA is TGTGCCGCCGCGAGGGAGACTTACAATGAGCAGTTCTTC. This encodes CAAARETYNEQFF.

This clonotype has a count of ten or more. The chain employs TRBV20-1 and TRBJ1-2; possible D gene TRBD1, 6 bases. Germline CDR1 is DFQATT and CDR2 is SNEGSKA (reference sequence). The V and J ends lost 0 bases and 4 bases respectively, with 15 bases between them. This CDR3 comprises 15 residues. CDR3: CSARDRNRVPYGYTF. For the CDR3, the DNA is TGCAGTGCTAGAGATCGCAACAGGGTCCCCTATGGCTACACCTTC.

This sequence joins TRBV20-1 and TRBJ2-3, with D perhaps matching TRBD2 (5 bases). The germline gives CDR1 DFQATT, CDR2 SNEGSKA (reference sequence). The CDR3 length is 14 residues. V was cut by 6 bases and J by 6 bases, with 19 bases left in between. CDR3 residues: CSAGPQIRGDTQYF. As DNA, the CDR3 is TGCAGTGCCGGGCCGCAGATCCGAGGGGATACGCAGTATTTT.

V usage is TRBV20-1 and J usage is TRBJ2-7; 13 bases agree with TRBD2. J lost 7 bases, V lost 2 bases, and 8 bases had no gene match. The CDR3 length is 15 residues. Germline values: CDR1 DFQATT, CDR2 SNEGSKA (reference sequence). CDR3 loop: CSARPRLAGGREQYF. The CDR3 nucleotides are TGCAGTGCTAGACCCCGACTAGCGGGAGGCCGGGAGCAGTACTTC.

The chain is built from TRBV29-1 and TRBJ1-1, with 7 nucleotides matching TRBD1. CDR3 length equals 13 residues. Germline V gene lookup returns CDR1 SQVTM and CDR2 ANQGSEA. Trimming cost V 0 bases and J 3 bases; bases outside gene matches: 1. CDR3 sequence: CSVEETGHTEAFF. The CDR3 DNA follows: TGCAGCGTTGAAGAGACAGGGCACACTGAAGCTTTCTTT.

V gene TRBV19 combines with J gene TRBJ2-7, with 8 bases lining up with TRBD2. The CDR3 contains 16 residues. The V and J ends lost 1 base and 3 bases, in that order; junction bases with no gene match: 8. Germline V lookup: CDR1 LNHDA, CDR2 SQIVND (reference sequence). The CDR3: CASSIGRASGLYEQYF. CDR3 nucleotide sequence: TGTGCCAGTAGTATAGGTAGGGCTAGCGGGCTCTACGAGCAGTACTTC.

The rearrangement joins TRBV7-2 to TRBJ1-3, with no clear D. Germline CDR1 reads SGHTA; CDR2 reads FQGNSA. The CDR3 has 14 residues. V was cut by 6 bases and J by 0 bases, with 9 bases left in between. Here the CDR3 reads CASRQLGSGNTIYF. CDR3 in DNA: TGTGCCAGCAGACAGTTGGGCTCTGGAAACACCATATATTTT.

This clonotype was counted a single time. V and J are TRBV2 and TRBJ1-1; D gene unclear. This CDR3 has 14 amino acids. Trimming stripped 3 bases from V and 5 bases from J, with 13 bases between. Looked up from germline, CDR1 is SNHLY and CDR2 is FYNNEI. The CDR3 loop is CASSDLGGGTEAFF. As DNA, the CDR3 is TGTGCCAGCAGTGATCTGGGAGGAGGGACTGAAGCTTTCTTT.

The gene calls are TRBV11-2 and TRBJ2-7; D may be TRBD2 (6 bases). The germline gives CDR1 SGHAT, CDR2 FQNNGV. V was cut by 5 bases and J by 3 bases, with 23 bases left in between. The CDR3 has 17 residues. The CDR3 DNA is TGTGCCAGCAGCCATAGACATGTCGCGGGGAACCTCTACGAGCAGTACTTC. Residues: CASSHRHVAGNLYEQYF.

The table lists this clonotype with many counts. The chain joins TRBV7-6 to TRBJ2-2; D is perhaps TRBD1 or TRBD2 (6 bases each). Trimming took off 5 bases at V and 4 bases at J, with 17 bases between the two ends. Germline V gives CDR1 SGHVS, CDR2 FNYEAQ. This CDR3 comprises 16 residues. DNA of the CDR3: TGTGCCAGCAGCCCAAGGGGGGCCCGAGGCACCGGGGAGCTGTTTTTT. It specifies CASSPRGARGTGELFF.

The chain carries TRBV11-2 and TRBJ1-6; 10 nucleotides line up with TRBD1. Germline values: CDR1 SGHAT, CDR2 FQNNGV. The CDR3 runs 16 residues. After removal of 2 bases from V and 14 bases from J, the junction contained 12 bases not matched to a gene. The CDR3: CASSLSGTGERVALHF. The CDR3, as DNA: TGTGCCAGCAGCTTATCCGGGACAGGGGAGCGAGTGGCCCTCCACTTT.

This clonotype was recorded once. This sequence joins TRBV4-1 and TRBJ1-1; D is ambiguous. This CDR3 contains 12 residues. Germline V CDR1 and CDR2: MGHRA, YSYEKL. V shed 1 base and J shed 4 bases, with 4 bases lying between them. The CDR3 reads CASSQGITEAFF. The CDR3 nucleotides are TGCGCCAGCAGCCAAGGTATCACTGAAGCTTTCTTT.

This chain joins TRBV11-2 and TRBJ2-1, with D perhaps TRBD1 (5 bases). From germline, CDR1 is SGHAT and CDR2 FQNNGV. The V gene lost 0 bases and the J gene lost 5 bases, with 8 bases spanning the gap. This CDR3 region has 14 residues. CDR3 residues: CASSLDQGHNEQFF. Written as DNA, the CDR3 is TGTGCCAGCAGCTTAGATCAGGGCCACAATGAGCAGTTCTTC.

This chain joins TRBV7-3 and TRBJ2-2; 11 bases map to TRBD1. Per the germline V gene, CDR1 is SGHTA and CDR2 is FQGTGA. CDR3 size: 16 residues. The trim removed 2 bases at V and 5 bases at J, leaving 4 bases unmatched. The CDR3 reads CASSLGGTGGTGELFF. The CDR3 coding sequence is TGTGCCAGCAGCTTAGGAGGGACAGGGGGAACCGGGGAGCTGTTTTTT.

The chain has TRBV29-1 and TRBJ2-3, with 8 positions matching TRBD1. The V gene end was trimmed by 4 bases and the J gene end by 2 bases; junction bases not matched to a gene: 2. Germline CDR1 SQVTM, CDR2 ANQGSEA. The CDR3 runs 13 residues. Here the CDR3 DNA reads TGCAGCGTTGGGACAGGGATCACAGATACGCAGTATTTT. It specifies CSVGTGITDTQYF.

In this sample, this clonotype turned up many times. The CDR3 spells CASTFEGASGSRWDEQFF. The CDR3 coding sequence is TGTGCCAGTACCTTCGAGGGGGCTAGCGGGAGTCGGTGGGATGAGCAGTTCTTC. The chain couples TRBV19 to TRBJ2-1; the match to TRBD2 covers 10 bases. Germline V gene lookup returns CDR1 LNHDA and CDR2 SQIVND (reference sequence). V was pared by 7 bases and J by 8 bases, with 20 bases of the junction left unmatched. The CDR3 totals 18 residues.